The entry that follows covers one T cell receptor (beta chain) sequence. TCRdb keeps only in-frame clones here, not all; method: immunoSEQ multiplex PCR. The table shows 180,000 or so clones, with about three quarters occurring only once. The sample is drawn from a study of blood T cell repertoires in COVID-19. Looked up from germline, CDR1 is SGHAT and CDR2 is FQNNGV. This CDR3 region has 16 residues. The trim removed 3 bases at V and 3 bases at J, leaving 7 bases unmatched. The rearrangement uses TRBV11-2 and TRBJ2-3; 9 bases map to TRBD2. This receptor was taken from a woman between 50 and 59 years old with active or convalescent COVID-19. Source material: peripheral blood. The CDR3 nucleotides read TGTGCCAGCAGCTTTAGCCGGACTAGCGTAACAGATACGCAGTATTTT. Translation gives CASSFSRTSVTDTQYF.